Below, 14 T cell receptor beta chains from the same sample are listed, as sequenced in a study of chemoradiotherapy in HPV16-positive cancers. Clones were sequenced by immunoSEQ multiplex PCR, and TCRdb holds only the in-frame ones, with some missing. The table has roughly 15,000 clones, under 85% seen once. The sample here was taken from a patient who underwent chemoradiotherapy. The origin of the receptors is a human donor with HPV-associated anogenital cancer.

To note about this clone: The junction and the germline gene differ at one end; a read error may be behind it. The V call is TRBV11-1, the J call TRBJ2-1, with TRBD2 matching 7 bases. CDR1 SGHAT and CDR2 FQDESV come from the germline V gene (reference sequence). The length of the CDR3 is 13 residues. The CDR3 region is CASSLAENNEQFF. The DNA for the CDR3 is TGTGCCAGCAGCCTAGCGGAAAACAATGAGCAGTTCTTC.

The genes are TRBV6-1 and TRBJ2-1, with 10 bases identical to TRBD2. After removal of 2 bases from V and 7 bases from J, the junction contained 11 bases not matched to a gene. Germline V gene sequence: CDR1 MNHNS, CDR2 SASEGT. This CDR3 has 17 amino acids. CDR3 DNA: TGTGCCAGCAGTGAACAAAGCGGGAGGGCCTGGGGGAATGAGCAGTTCTTC. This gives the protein CASSEQSGRAWGNEQFF.

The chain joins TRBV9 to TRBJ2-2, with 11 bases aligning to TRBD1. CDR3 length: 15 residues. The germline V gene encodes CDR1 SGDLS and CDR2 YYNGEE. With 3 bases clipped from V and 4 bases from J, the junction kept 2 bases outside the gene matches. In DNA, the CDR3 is TGTGCCAGCAGCGAGGACAGGGGGCTCACCGGGGAGCTGTTTTTT. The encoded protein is CASSEDRGLTGELFF.

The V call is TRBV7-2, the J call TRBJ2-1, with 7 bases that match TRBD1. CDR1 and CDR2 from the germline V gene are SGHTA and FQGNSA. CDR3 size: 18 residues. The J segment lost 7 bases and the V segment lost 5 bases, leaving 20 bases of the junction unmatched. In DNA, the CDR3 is TGTGCCAGCAGCCGCATCCGAACCGGGACAGATTGGGGGAATGAGCAGTTCTTC. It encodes CASSRIRTGTDWGNEQFF.

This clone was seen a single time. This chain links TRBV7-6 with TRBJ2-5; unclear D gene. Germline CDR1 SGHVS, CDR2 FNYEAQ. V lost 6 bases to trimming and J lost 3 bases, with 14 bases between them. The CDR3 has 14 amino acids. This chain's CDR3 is CASRHPPAEETQYF. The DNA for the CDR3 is TGTGCCAGCAGACACCCCCCTGCGGAAGAGACCCAGTACTTC.

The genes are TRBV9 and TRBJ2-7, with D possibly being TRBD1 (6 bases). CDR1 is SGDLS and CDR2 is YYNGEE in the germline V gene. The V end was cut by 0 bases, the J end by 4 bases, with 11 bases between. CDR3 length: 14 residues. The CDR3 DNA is TGTGCCAGCAGCGTAGGGGACATCTTATACGAGCAGTACTTC. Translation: CASSVGDILYEQYF.

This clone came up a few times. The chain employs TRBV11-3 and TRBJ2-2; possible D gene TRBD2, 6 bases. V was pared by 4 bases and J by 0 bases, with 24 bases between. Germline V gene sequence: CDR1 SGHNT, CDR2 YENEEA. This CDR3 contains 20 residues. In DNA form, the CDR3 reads TGTGCCAGCAGCTCAAATGGATGGGGGGAAAGACGCTCGAACACCGGGGAGCTGTTTTTT. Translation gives CASSSNGWGERRSNTGELFF.

The CDR3 sequence is CSVETAYEQYF. CDR3 nucleotide sequence: TGCAGCGTTGAAACGGCCTACGAGCAGTACTTC. The V and J genes are TRBV29-1 and TRBJ2-7; D remains unclear. This CDR3 has 11 amino acids. Trimming cost V 2 bases and J 2 bases, with 4 bases left between them. CDR1 and CDR2 (germline): SQVTM, ANQGSEA.

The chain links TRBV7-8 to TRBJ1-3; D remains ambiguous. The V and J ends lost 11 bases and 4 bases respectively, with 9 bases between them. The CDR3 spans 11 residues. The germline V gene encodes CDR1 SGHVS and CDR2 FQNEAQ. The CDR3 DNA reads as TGTGCCGGACTATTAGGAAACACCATATATTTT. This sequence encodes CAGLLGNTIYF.

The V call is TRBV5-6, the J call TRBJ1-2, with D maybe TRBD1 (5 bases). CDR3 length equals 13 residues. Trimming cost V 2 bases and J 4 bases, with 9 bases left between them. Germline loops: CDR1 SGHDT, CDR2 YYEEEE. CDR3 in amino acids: CASSFGGGYGYTF. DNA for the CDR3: TGTGCCAGCAGCTTCGGGGGGGGCTATGGCTACACCTTC.

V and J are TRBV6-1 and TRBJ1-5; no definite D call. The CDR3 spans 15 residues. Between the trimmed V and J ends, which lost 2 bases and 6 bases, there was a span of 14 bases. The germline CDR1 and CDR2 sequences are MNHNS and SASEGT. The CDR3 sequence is CASSESPQPLQPQHF. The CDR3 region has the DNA TGTGCCAGCAGTGAATCCCCTCAACCCCTTCAGCCCCAGCATTTT.

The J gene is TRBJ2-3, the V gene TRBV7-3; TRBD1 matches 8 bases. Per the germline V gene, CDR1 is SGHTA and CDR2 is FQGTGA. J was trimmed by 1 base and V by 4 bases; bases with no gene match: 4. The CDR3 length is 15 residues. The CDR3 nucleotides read TGTGCCAGCAGCTCAGGGGGCGCCGGCACAGATACGCAGTATTTT. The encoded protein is CASSSGGAGTDTQYF.

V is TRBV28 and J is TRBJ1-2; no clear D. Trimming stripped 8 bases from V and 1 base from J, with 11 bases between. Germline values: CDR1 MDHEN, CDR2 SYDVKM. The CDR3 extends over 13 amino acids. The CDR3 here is CASRPTDNYGYTF. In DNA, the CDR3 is TGTGCCAGCCGTCCCACAGATAACTATGGCTACACCTTC.

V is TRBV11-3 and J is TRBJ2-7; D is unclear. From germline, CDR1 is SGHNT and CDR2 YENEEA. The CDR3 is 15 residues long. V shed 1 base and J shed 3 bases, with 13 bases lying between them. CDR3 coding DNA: TGTGCCAGCAGCTTAGTAGCCACCATAGGCTACGAGCAGTACTTC. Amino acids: CASSLVATIGYEQYF.